One and the same sample provided the 17 T cell receptor beta chains below, sequenced in a study of blood T cells in healthy people across ages. The authors ran a second PCR of about 7 to 11 cycles using a sample-barcoded 5' primer and a J-beta primer mix. TCRdb redid the calling of the 5' RACE reads with MiXCR, one entry per CDR3 protein. The data show under 850,000 distinct CDR3 sequences, with 35% to 40% seen just once and about an eighth held by the top ten. Sequencing was performed on blood. These receptors came from a man younger than 30 in good health.

The sample holds a few counts of this clonotype. The chain uses TRBV5-6 and TRBJ2-5, with TRBD2 matching 8 bases. The CDR3 has 17 amino acids. Germline CDR1 reads SGHDT; CDR2 reads YYEEEE. The V and J ends lost 1 base and 0 bases, in that order; junction bases with no gene match: 8. CDR3 nucleotide sequence: TGTGCCAGCAGCTTGTTAACTAGCGGTTTGTACCAAGAGACCCAGTACTTC. It translates to CASSLLTSGLYQETQYF.

The rearrangement joins TRBV2 to TRBJ1-1; possibly TRBD1 for D (6 bases). The germline CDR1 and CDR2 sequences are SNHLY and FYNNEI. This CDR3 comprises 15 residues. V dropped 2 bases and J dropped 11 bases, with 21 bases sitting between them. The CDR3 spells CASSENRGAAEGAFF. CDR3 DNA: TGTGCCAGCAGTGAAAATCGGGGGGCCGCAGAGGGTGCTTTCTTT.

The genes are TRBV5-1 and TRBJ2-3, with a tentative D call TRBD1 (6 bases). The germline V gene encodes CDR1 SGHRS and CDR2 YFSETQ. The CDR3 loop spans 17 amino acids. V was pared by 4 bases and J by 2 bases, with 20 bases between. CDR3 residues: CASSLTGLARDTDTQYF. CDR3 sequence (DNA): TGCGCCAGCAGCCTAACAGGGTTGGCACGAGACACAGATACGCAGTATTTT.

The gene calls are TRBV4-3 and TRBJ1-4; TRBD1 is a possible D gene (6 bases). V lost 4 bases and J lost 0, with 9 bases in between. The CDR3 is 15 amino acids. Germline V gene lookup returns CDR1 LGHNA and CDR2 YSLEER. CDR3 in DNA: TGCGCCAGCAGCCGGGACACTGCAACTAATGAAAAACTGTTTTTT. It encodes CASSRDTATNEKLFF.

The gene calls are TRBV14 and TRBJ1-1, with D unresolved. V shed 4 bases and J shed 6 bases, with 12 bases lying between them. Germline CDR1 is SGHDN and CDR2 is FVKESK. The CDR3 has 13 amino acids. The CDR3 coding sequence is TGTGCCAGCAGCCTTATACGGGATCCTGAAGCTTTCTTT. This encodes CASSLIRDPEAFF.

The V call is TRBV27, the J call TRBJ2-1, with unresolved D. Per germline, CDR1 MNHEY and CDR2 SMNVEV (reference sequence). V lost 4 bases and J 8 bases, leaving 12 bases between the germline ends. The CDR3 length is 13 residues. Here the CDR3 DNA reads TGTGCCAGCAGTTCCCACCCCTCGGATGAGCAGTTCTTC. Protein product: CASSSHPSDEQFF.

The chain has TRBV7-6 and TRBJ2-5; TRBD2 agrees at 12 bases. Trimming at V came to 5 bases and at J to 2 bases, leaving 9 bases not matched to a gene. Germline V lookup: CDR1 SGHVS, CDR2 FNYEAQ. The CDR3 loop spans 17 amino acids. The CDR3 sequence: CASSLGLAGSFQETQYF. The CDR3 bases are TGTGCCAGCAGCCTAGGACTAGCGGGAAGCTTTCAAGAGACCCAGTACTTC.

This clonotype showed up just a few times. The J gene is TRBJ1-2, the V gene TRBV9; D unclear. CDR3 size: 14 residues. Germline CDR1 is SGDLS and CDR2 is YYNGEE. Deletions cut 0 bases from V and 3 bases from J, with 9 bases between. The CDR3 DNA sequence: TGTGCCAGCAGCGTAGGCCCAGATTACTATGGCTACACCTTC. Translated, it gives CASSVGPDYYGYTF.

This clonotype was seen many times. V gene TRBV20-1 combines with J gene TRBJ1-2; no definite D call. The CDR3 extends over 12 amino acids. Germline-derived CDR1 and CDR2 are DFQATT and SNEGSKA (reference sequence). Trimming took 6 bases from V and 4 from J, leaving 12 bases between them. The CDR3 region is CSAILGSYGYTF. As DNA, the CDR3 is TGCAGTGCCATCCTAGGCAGCTATGGCTACACCTTC.

This clonotype turned up a few times. This chain connects TRBV11-1 to TRBJ2-3; D uncertain. The CDR3 contains 15 residues. CDR1 SGHAT and CDR2 FQDESV come from the germline V gene (reference sequence). Trimming cost V 3 bases and J 1 base, with 11 bases left between them. The CDR3 sequence: CASSFRGDRTDTQYF. The DNA of the CDR3 is TGTGCCAGCAGCTTTCGTGGGGATCGCACAGATACGCAGTATTTT.

The CDR3 loop reads CAWSARDYPQYF. The DNA of the CDR3 is TGTGCCTGGAGTGCCCGGGACTATCCGCAGTATTTT. The V call is TRBV30, the J call TRBJ2-3; 7 nucleotides line up with TRBD2. V dropped 1 base and J dropped 10; count of bases not matched to a gene: 5. Germline values: CDR1 GTSNPN, CDR2 SVGIG (reference sequence). The CDR3 is made up of 12 amino acids.

The V call is TRBV7-2, the J call TRBJ2-4; TRBD2 agrees at 9 bases. Germline lookup yields CDR1 SGHTA and CDR2 FQGNSA. This CDR3 contains 15 residues. V lost 1 base and J lost 13; bases outside the gene matches: 11. The CDR3 coding sequence is TGTGCCAGCAGCTTAGTTGCGGGGGGGCAGAATGAGCAGTACTTC. Translating it yields CASSLVAGGQNEQYF.

V and J are TRBV5-1 and TRBJ2-4, with TRBD1 as a possible D gene (5 bases). The end of the DNA is better explained by TRBJ2-7, so the J call may be wrong. The CDR3 covers 13 residues. Germline V lookup: CDR1 SGHRS, CDR2 YFSETQ. The CDR3 region is CASSLVPGNEQYF. The CDR3 nucleotides read TGCGCCAGCAGCTTGGTGCCAGGGAACGAGCAGTACTTC.

In its sample, this clonotype was seen a few times. The rearrangement uses TRBV9 and TRBJ1-5, with no clear D. The germline CDR1 and CDR2 sequences are SGDLS and YYNGEE. The CDR3 sequence is 15 residues long. Trimming removed 0 bases at V and 3 bases at J, with 10 bases between. In DNA, the CDR3 is TGTGCCAGCAGCGTAGGGCCCCACCACAATCAGCCCCAGCATTTT. This encodes CASSVGPHHNQPQHF.

This clonotype was detected a few times. The chain combines TRBV3-1 with TRBJ1-1, with D uncertain. In germline, CDR1 is LGHDT, CDR2 YNNKEL (reference sequence). The CDR3 is made up of 15 amino acids. Deletions cut 1 base from V and 0 bases from J, with 9 bases between. The CDR3 bases are TGTGCCAGCAGCCAAGGTACCCCAATGAACACTGAAGCTTTCTTT. Amino acid sequence: CASSQGTPMNTEAFF.

This clonotype was seen ten or more times. The chain recombines TRBV20-1 with TRBJ2-7, with D perhaps matching TRBD1 (6 bases). The CDR3 is 15 amino acids. V lost 0 bases, J lost 1 base, and 13 bases lay in between. Germline assignment: CDR1 DFQATT and CDR2 SNEGSKA (reference sequence). The CDR3, as DNA: TGCAGTGCTAGAGAGAGGGACATAGGTTCCTACGAGCAGTACTTC. Encoded protein: CSARERDIGSYEQYF.

This clonotype was counted between two and nine times. The V gene is TRBV29-1, the J gene TRBJ1-4; 12 bases align to TRBD1. The V segment lost 4 bases and the J segment 12 bases; nucleotides outside the gene matches: 9. From germline, CDR1 is SQVTM and CDR2 ANQGSEA. This CDR3 comprises 14 residues. CDR3 coding DNA: TGCAGCGTTGCCACAGGGACAGGGGGCTCGGAACTGTTTTTT. Amino acid sequence: CSVATGTGGSELFF.